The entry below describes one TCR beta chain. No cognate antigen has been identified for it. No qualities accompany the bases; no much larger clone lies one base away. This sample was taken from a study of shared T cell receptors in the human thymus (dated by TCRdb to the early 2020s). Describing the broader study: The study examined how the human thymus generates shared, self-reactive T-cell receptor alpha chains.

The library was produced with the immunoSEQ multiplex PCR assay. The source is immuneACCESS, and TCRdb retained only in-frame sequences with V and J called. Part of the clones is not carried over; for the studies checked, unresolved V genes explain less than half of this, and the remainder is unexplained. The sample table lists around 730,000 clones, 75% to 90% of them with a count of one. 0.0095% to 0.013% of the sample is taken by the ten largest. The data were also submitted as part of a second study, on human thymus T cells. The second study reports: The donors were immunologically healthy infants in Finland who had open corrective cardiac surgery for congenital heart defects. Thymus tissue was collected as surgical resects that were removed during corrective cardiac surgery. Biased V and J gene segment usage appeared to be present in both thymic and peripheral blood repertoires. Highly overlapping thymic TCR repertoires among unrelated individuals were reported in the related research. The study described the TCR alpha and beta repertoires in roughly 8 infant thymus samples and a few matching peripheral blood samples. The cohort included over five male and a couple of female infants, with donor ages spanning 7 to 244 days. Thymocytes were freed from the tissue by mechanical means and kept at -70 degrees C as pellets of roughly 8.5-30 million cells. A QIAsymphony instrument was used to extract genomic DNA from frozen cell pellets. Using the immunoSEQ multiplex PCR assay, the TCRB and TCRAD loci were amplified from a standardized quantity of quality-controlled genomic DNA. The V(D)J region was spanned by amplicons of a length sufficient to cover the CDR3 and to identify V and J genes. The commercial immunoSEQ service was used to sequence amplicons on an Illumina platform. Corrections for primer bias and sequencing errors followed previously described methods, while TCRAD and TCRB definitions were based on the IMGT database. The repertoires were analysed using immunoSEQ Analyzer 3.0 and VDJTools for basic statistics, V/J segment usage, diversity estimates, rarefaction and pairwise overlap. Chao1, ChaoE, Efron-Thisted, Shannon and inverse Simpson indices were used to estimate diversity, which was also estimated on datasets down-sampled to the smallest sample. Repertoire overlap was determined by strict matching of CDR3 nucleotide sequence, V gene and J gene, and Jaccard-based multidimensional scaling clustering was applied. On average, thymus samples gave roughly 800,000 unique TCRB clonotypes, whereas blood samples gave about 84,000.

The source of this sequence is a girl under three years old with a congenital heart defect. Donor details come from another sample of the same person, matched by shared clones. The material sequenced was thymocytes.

The CDR3: CASSWGQGVGNEQFF. The nucleotide sequence is given as TGTGCCAGCAGTTGGGGACAGGGGGTTGGCAATGAGCAGTTCTTC. This chain joins TRBV27 to TRBJ2-1; TRBD1 aligns with 11 central bases. V and J are trimmed by 4 bases and 6 bases, and the gene matches miss 5 bases of the junction. There are 15 amino acids in the CDR3, from cysteine to phenylalanine inclusive. Only the CDR3 portion is preserved as DNA: 45 bases, with reading frame beginning at the first base. The germline V gene (reference sequence) provides CDR1 MNHEY and CDR2 SMNVEV.